The 21 T cell receptor beta chains reported below all come from one sample, sequenced in a study of PD-1 blockade in classical Hodgkin lymphoma. The table came from immunoSEQ multiplex PCR; TCRdb's copy has only in-frame clones and leaves some out. The sample contains about 93,000 clones, about 90% of which appear only once. Every patient experienced relapse after autologous stem cell transplantation, and brentuximab vedotin exposure varied. Sequencing was performed on peripheral blood mononuclear cells (PBMCs), taken before the second cycle of nivolumab. The receptors come from a human donor with classical Hodgkin lymphoma.

The rearrangement uses TRBV30 and TRBJ1-4; 7 bases agree with TRBD1. Losses at the gene ends were 2 bases for V and 8 bases for J; bases not matched to a gene: 5. Germline CDR1 GTSNPN, CDR2 SVGIG (reference sequence). The CDR3 covers 13 residues. The CDR3 region is CAWSTGVEEKLFF. In nucleotides, the CDR3 is TGTGCCTGGAGTACAGGGGTGGAGGAAAAACTGTTTTTT.

CDR3 in amino acids: CASTPTGTAGYEQYF. CDR3 sequence (DNA): TGTGCCAGTACCCCTACCGGGACCGCCGGCTACGAGCAGTACTTC. The chain is built from TRBV19 and TRBJ2-7; TRBD1 or TRBD2 may be the D gene (5 bases each). Germline CDR1 LNHDA, CDR2 SQIVND (reference sequence). The ends were cut back, 7 bases at V and 3 bases at J, with 19 bases in the middle. This CDR3 is 15 amino acids long.

CDR3 nucleotides: TGTGCCAGTAGTGCGTCTAGCGACCTCACAGATACGCAGTATTTT. Translating gives CASSASSDLTDTQYF. The chain joins TRBV19 to TRBJ2-3; D might be TRBD2 (6 bases). The CDR3 consists of 15 residues. Trimming pared 5 bases from V and 2 bases from J, leaving 14 bases between. Germline assignment: CDR1 LNHDA and CDR2 SQIVND (reference sequence). Complete variable domain (other parts from reference TRBV19 and TRBJ2-3): DGGITQSPKYLFRKEGQNVTLSCEQNLNHDAMYWYRQDPGQGLRLIYYSQIVNDFQKGDIAEGYSVSREKKESFPLTVTSAQKNPTAFYLCASSASSDLTDTQYFGPGTRLTVL.

The chain joins TRBV5-1 to TRBJ2-7, with 8 bases lining up with TRBD1. Germline V gene lookup returns CDR1 SGHRS and CDR2 YFSETQ. J gave up 5 bases and V 4 bases, and 5 bases lay outside the gene matches. The CDR3 length is 13 residues. CDR3: CASSPGQGNEQYF. The CDR3 DNA reads as TGCGCCAGCAGCCCCGGACAGGGCAACGAGCAGTACTTC.

This chain uses TRBV18 with TRBJ2-3; perhaps D is TRBD1 or TRBD2 (5 bases each). V lost 3 bases, J lost 2 bases, and 12 bases lay in between. The CDR3 totals 15 residues. CDR1 is KGHSH, CDR2 LQKENI, per germline. Written as DNA, the CDR3 is TGTGCCAGCTCACCCTCCGGGGCCCCCACAGATACGCAGTATTTT. Its protein is CASSPSGAPTDTQYF.

The chain is built from TRBV9 and TRBJ2-1; no definite D call. V lost 0 bases, J lost 8 bases, and 9 bases lay in between. CDR1 and CDR2 (germline): SGDLS, YYNGEE. CDR3 size: 13 residues. The DNA of the CDR3 is TGTGCCAGCAGCGTAGCGCCGGTCGATGAGCAGTTCTTC. Translation: CASSVAPVDEQFF.

The chain recombines TRBV28 with TRBJ2-7, with D possibly matching TRBD2 (6 bases). CDR1 is MDHEN and CDR2 is SYDVKM in the germline V gene. The V and J ends lost 2 bases and 2 bases respectively, with 13 bases between them. This CDR3 has 15 residues. The CDR3 nucleotides read TGTGCCAGCAGTTTAGGGGGGTTCCAACCCTACGAGCAGTACTTC. Translation: CASSLGGFQPYEQYF.

The chain uses TRBV28 and TRBJ2-7; D is undetermined. V lost 5 bases and J lost 3, with 8 bases in between. CDR1 and CDR2 (germline): MDHEN, SYDVKM. The CDR3 extends over 12 amino acids. The CDR3 coding sequence is TGTGCCAGCAGTGTACGGTTCTACGAGCAGTACTTC. Residues: CASSVRFYEQYF.

This chain uses TRBV28 with TRBJ2-1; D not certain. Trimming took 4 bases from V and 4 from J, leaving 8 bases between them. Germline lookup yields CDR1 MDHEN and CDR2 SYDVKM. The CDR3 totals 13 residues. For the CDR3, the DNA is TGTGCCAGCAGTTCCTCCCAGTACAATGAGCAGTTCTTC. Translation gives CASSSSQYNEQFF.

This chain links TRBV29-1 with TRBJ1-2; the D gene is possibly TRBD1 (6 bases). Germline V gives CDR1 SQVTM, CDR2 ANQGSEA. The CDR3 length is 13 residues. Trimming shortened V by 6 bases and J by 4 bases, and 15 bases separated the two germline ends. The CDR3 here is CSVIQGFSYGYTF. The CDR3 DNA follows: TGCAGCGTCATTCAGGGGTTCAGCTATGGCTACACCTTC.

The chain employs TRBV19 and TRBJ1-5; 10 bases are shared with TRBD1. Germline CDR1 reads LNHDA; CDR2 reads SQIVND (reference sequence). After removal of 5 bases from V and 7 bases from J, the junction contained 5 bases not matched to a gene. CDR3 length: 14 residues. The CDR3 coding sequence is TGTGCCAGTAGTGGGACAGGGGCGGGCCAGCCCCAGCATTTT. This gives the protein CASSGTGAGQPQHF.

V gene TRBV6-5 combines with J gene TRBJ1-5; D call uncertain. Germline V lookup: CDR1 MNHEY, CDR2 SVGAGI. The V end was cut by 2 bases, the J end by 0 bases, with 11 bases between. The CDR3 is 16 amino acids. The CDR3 loop is CASSYRWEGSNQPQHF. The CDR3 bases are TGTGCCAGCAGTTACCGGTGGGAGGGTAGCAATCAGCCCCAGCATTTT.

A note on this clone: Other DNA sequences in this sample translate to the same CDR3. The rearrangement uses TRBV9 and TRBJ2-3; unclear D gene. Germline V lookup: CDR1 SGDLS, CDR2 YYNGEE. The germline V and J ends were trimmed by 0 bases and 5 bases, with 1 base remaining between them. This CDR3 has 11 residues. CDR3 protein: CASSVGDTQYF. DNA of the CDR3: TGTGCCAGCAGCGTAGGAGATACGCAGTATTTT. The variable domain in full, completed from reference TRBV9 and TRBJ2-3, reads DSGVTQTPKHLITATGQRVTLRCSPRSGDLSVYWYQQSLDQGLQFLIQYYNGEERAKGNILERFSAQQFPDLHSELNLSSLELGDSALYFCASSVGDTQYFGPGTRLTVL.

This chain uses TRBV28 with TRBJ2-7, with a tentative D call TRBD1 (6 bases). Germline CDR1 reads MDHEN; CDR2 reads SYDVKM. V dropped 2 bases and J dropped 0 bases, with 8 bases sitting between them. This CDR3 contains 14 residues. Written as DNA, the CDR3 is TGTGCCAGCAGTTTACAGGGGACCTCCTACGAGCAGTACTTC. Translated: CASSLQGTSYEQYF.

This rearrangement joins TRBV6-5 to TRBJ1-1, with a possible D match to TRBD1 (5 bases). Trimming pared 4 bases from V and 7 bases from J, leaving 16 bases between. CDR1 MNHEY and CDR2 SVGAGI come from the germline V gene. The CDR3 runs to 14 residues. CDR3 region: CASSSGRTRGEAFF. The DNA for the CDR3 is TGTGCCAGCAGTTCGGGACGGACTAGGGGTGAAGCTTTCTTT.

The chain combines TRBV5-4 with TRBJ2-5; TRBD2 aligns across 12 bases. Germline CDR1 and CDR2: SGHNT and YYREEE (reference sequence). Trimming cost V 0 bases and J 3 bases; bases outside gene matches: 12. The CDR3 covers 19 residues. CDR3 sequence: CASSLGAWRLAGGKETQYF. In nucleotides, the CDR3 is TGTGCCAGCAGCTTGGGCGCGTGGAGGCTAGCGGGAGGGAAAGAGACCCAGTACTTC.

The V and J genes are TRBV27 and TRBJ2-5; 7 nucleotides match TRBD2. The CDR3 consists of 11 residues. V lost 4 bases and J lost 7; bases outside the gene matches: 0. Germline CDR1 MNHEY, CDR2 SMNVEV (reference sequence). CDR3 bases: TGTGCCAGCAGTTGGGGGGGGACCCAGTACTTC. Protein sequence: CASSWGGTQYF.

This rearrangement joins TRBV30 to TRBJ2-1; D gene ambiguous. Trimming shortened V by 4 bases and J by 8 bases, and 12 bases separated the two germline ends. Germline V gene data show CDR1 as GTSNPN and CDR2 as SVGIG (reference sequence). The CDR3 totals 12 residues. CDR3 loop: CAWKVYQDEQFF. The CDR3 DNA follows: TGTGCCTGGAAGGTCTACCAGGATGAGCAGTTCTTC.

The rearrangement uses TRBV5-1 and TRBJ1-1; no definite D call. The CDR3 is 17 residues long. Germline CDR1 is SGHRS and CDR2 is YFSETQ. The V gene lost 4 bases and the J gene lost 1 base, with 20 bases spanning the gap. This CDR3 is CASSLYSSATSNTEAFF. DNA for the CDR3: TGCGCCAGCAGCCTCTACTCTTCGGCTACATCGAACACTGAAGCTTTCTTT.

This sequence joins TRBV9 and TRBJ2-2; TRBD1 agrees at 7 bases. The CDR3 loop spans 17 amino acids. Trimming removed 2 bases from V and 1 base from J; junction bases left unmatched: 8. CDR1 and CDR2 from the germline V gene are SGDLS and YYNGEE. The CDR3 DNA reads TGTGCCAGCAGCGTGAGGGGGCGTACTGAGAACACCGGGGAGCTGTTTTTT. Translated, it gives CASSVRGRTENTGELFF.

The chain couples TRBV5-1 to TRBJ2-3; possible D gene TRBD2, 6 bases. In germline, CDR1 is SGHRS, CDR2 YFSETQ. CDR3 length: 16 residues. The ends were cut back, 1 base at V and 2 bases at J, with 14 bases in the middle. The CDR3 coding sequence is TGCGCCAGCAGCTTGCTAGCGCCTAAAGACACAGATACGCAGTATTTT. It yields the protein CASSLLAPKDTDTQYF.